Following are 25 T cell receptor beta chains from one sample sequenced in a study of T cell repertoires in cytomegalovirus infection. Each CDR3 protein is one row after TCRdb ran MiXCR on the reads. The sample contains 150,000 to 190,000 distinct CDR3 sequences, 20% to 25% of which appear only once. Input material: PBMCs. These receptors all stem from a human donor in good health (CMV status not recorded). Some clones in this sample may be carry-over from other donors' samples.

The genes are TRBV19 and TRBJ1-5; possibly TRBD1 for D (6 bases). The CDR3 sequence is 15 residues long. Between the trimmed V and J ends, which lost 10 bases and 3 bases, there was a span of 19 bases. Germline V gene data show CDR1 as LNHDA and CDR2 as SQIVND (reference sequence). The CDR3 here is CAISGTGGTNQPQHF. The DNA of the CDR3 is TGTGCCATCTCCGGGACTGGGGGCACCAATCAGCCCCAGCATTTT.

The chain joins TRBV29-1 to TRBJ2-1, with TRBD2 identical over 7 bases. The ends lost 3 bases at V and 10 bases at J; junction bases unmatched: 18. Germline CDR1 is SQVTM and CDR2 is ANQGSEA. CDR3 length equals 16 residues. The DNA for the CDR3 is TGCAGCGTTGAGGATCTTTGGGCGGGAGTAAGACGCGAGCAGTTCTTC. This gives the protein CSVEDLWAGVRREQFF.

The chain links TRBV5-1 to TRBJ2-3, with a tentative D call TRBD2 (5 bases). The CDR3 sequence is 15 residues long. Germline values: CDR1 SGHRS, CDR2 YFSETQ. V was trimmed by 6 bases and J by 3 bases, leaving 17 bases between them. For the CDR3, the DNA is TGCGCCAGCACCAATCGGGGAGCTGAAACAGATACGCAGTATTTT. It codes for CASTNRGAETDTQYF.

This clonotype was recorded many times. The rearrangement links TRBV7-2 to TRBJ2-1, with D perhaps matching TRBD2 (6 bases). V lost 4 bases and J 8 bases, leaving 12 bases between the germline ends. CDR1 is SGHTA and CDR2 is FQGNSA in the germline V gene. The CDR3 is made up of 13 amino acids. CDR3 nucleotide sequence: TGTGCCAGCAGCTACTGGCGGGACTATGAGCAGTTCTTC. Amino acids: CASSYWRDYEQFF.

As for this clonotype: A clone one base away is much larger, so this may be a read error. The gene calls are TRBV20-1 and TRBJ1-2; 9 bases line up with TRBD1. The V segment lost 4 bases and the J segment 7 bases; nucleotides outside the gene matches: 13. Germline CDR1 reads DFQATT; CDR2 reads SNEGSKA (reference sequence). This CDR3 comprises 15 residues. This CDR3 is CSAIKGDRVLSGYTF. The DNA of the CDR3 is TGCAGTGCTATTAAGGGGGACAGGGTGCTCTCTGGCTACACCTTC.

This clonotype was seen many times. J is TRBJ2-7 and V is TRBV29-1; D may be TRBD1 or TRBD2 (5 bases each). Between the trimmed V and J ends, which lost 3 bases and 6 bases, there was a span of 18 bases. The CDR3 covers 14 residues. The germline CDR1 and CDR2 sequences are SQVTM and ANQGSEA. The CDR3 region is CSVENPGRPAEQYF. Here the CDR3 DNA reads TGCAGCGTTGAGAATCCGGGACGGCCCGCCGAGCAGTACTTC.

The chain couples TRBV7-9 to TRBJ1-1, with 7 nucleotides matching TRBD1. Germline V gene lookup returns CDR1 SEHNR and CDR2 FQNEAQ (reference sequence). The CDR3 extends over 14 amino acids. The junction had 7 bases not matched to a gene; V was cut back by 1 base and J by 8 bases. CDR3 sequence (DNA): TGTGCCAGCAGCTTAGGGGCGGACAGGATGGAAGCTTTCTTT. Translated, it gives CASSLGADRMEAFF.

This clonotype was seen a few times. The chain links TRBV20-1 to TRBJ1-2, with 11 bases fitting TRBD1. The J segment lost 4 bases and the V segment lost 3 bases, leaving 7 bases of the junction unmatched. Germline assignment: CDR1 DFQATT and CDR2 SNEGSKA (reference sequence). The CDR3 sequence is 15 residues long. The CDR3 nucleotides read TGCAGTGCTAGGTCCGGACAGGGGGCCGGCTATGGCTACACCTTC. As protein: CSARSGQGAGYGYTF.

The J gene is TRBJ2-7, the V gene TRBV6-2 or TRBV6-3, with 12 bases that match TRBD2. The J segment lost 5 bases and the V segment lost 2 bases, leaving 4 bases of the junction unmatched. CDR1 is MNHEY, CDR2 SVGEGT, per germline. The CDR3 extends over 15 amino acids. The CDR3 DNA reads as TGTGCCAGCAGTTACCCTAGCGGGAGGGCCGACGAGCAGTACTTC. Encoded protein: CASSYPSGRADEQYF.

The V gene is TRBV12-3 or TRBV12-4, the J gene TRBJ1-5; D gene unclear. CDR3 length: 14 residues. Between the trimmed V and J ends, which lost 1 base and 7 bases, there was a span of 11 bases. The CDR3 is CASSLGQAGQPQHF. The CDR3 bases are TGTGCCAGCAGTTTAGGGCAGGCTGGGCAGCCCCAGCATTTT.

The chain couples TRBV5-1 to TRBJ2-7; the D is unclear. The length of the CDR3 is 14 residues. Trimming took 3 bases from V and 1 from J, leaving 11 bases between them. Germline V gene sequence: CDR1 SGHRS, CDR2 YFSETQ. The CDR3 spells CASSSDRISYEQYF. The CDR3, as DNA: TGCGCCAGCAGCTCGGACCGAATATCCTACGAGCAGTACTTC.

J is TRBJ2-1 and V is TRBV7-4; TRBD2 agrees at 11 bases. Germline V lookup: CDR1 SGHVT, CDR2 SQSDAQ. The CDR3 has 15 residues. The V segment lost 5 bases and the J segment 7 bases; nucleotides outside the gene matches: 7. The CDR3 DNA reads TGTGCCAGCAGCGACACGGGACTAGCGGTGAATGAGCAGTTCTTC. This codes for CASSDTGLAVNEQFF. Using reference TRBV7-4 and TRBJ2-1 for the parts outside the CDR3, the full variable domain is GAGVSQSPRYKVAKRGRDVALRCDSISGHVTLYWYRQTLGQGSEVLTYSQSDAQRDKSGRPSGRFSAERPERSVSTLKIQRTEQGDSAVYLCASSDTGLAVNEQFFGPGTRLTVL.

This clonotype was detected once. This sequence may be a read error, since a much larger clone differs from it by one base. Lacking the conserved final phenylalanine or tryptophan, this CDR3 likely reflects a read error. The chain links TRBV12-3 or TRBV12-4 to TRBJ2-5, with 11 positions matching TRBD2. This CDR3 contains 14 residues. The ends lost 5 bases at V and 4 bases at J; junction bases unmatched: 3. The CDR3 is CASSPLAGGETQYL. CDR3 DNA sequence: TGTGCCAGCAGTCCCCTAGCGGGGGGAGAGACCCAGTACCTC.

This clonotype was recorded only once. Sequence at one end of the junction differs from germline and may be a read error. This chain connects TRBV7-2 to TRBJ1-6; D is perhaps TRBD1 (5 bases). Germline CDR1 is SGHTA and CDR2 is FQGNSA. This CDR3 has 14 residues. CDR3 sequence reads: CASSPRQLNSPFHF. CDR3 sequence (DNA): TGTGCCAGCAGCCCGAGACAGTTAAATTCACCCTTCCACTTT.

The V and J genes are TRBV20-1 and TRBJ2-7; TRBD2 agrees at 11 bases. Germline V gene sequence: CDR1 DFQATT, CDR2 SNEGSKA (reference sequence). This CDR3 contains 13 residues. The CDR3: CRATSGAAYEQYF. CDR3 coding DNA: TGCAGGGCGACTAGCGGGGCGGCCTACGAGCAGTACTTC.

This clonotype appeared many times. The rearrangement uses TRBV7-8 and TRBJ2-7; D unclear. The V gene lost 3 bases and the J gene lost 4 bases, with 10 bases spanning the gap. The germline V gene has CDR1 SGHVS and CDR2 FQNEAQ. The CDR3 is 13 residues long. The CDR3 protein is CASSFFVGYEQYF. In DNA, the CDR3 is TGTGCCAGCAGCTTTTTCGTAGGTTACGAGCAGTACTTC.

In its sample, this clonotype was seen a few times. J is TRBJ2-2 and V is TRBV6-4; 7 nucleotides match TRBD2. With V trimmed by 3 bases and J by 1 base, 5 bases remained unmatched. The CDR3 covers 16 residues. CDR1 is MRHNA, CDR2 SNTAGT, per germline. CDR3 nucleotides: TGTGCCAGCAGTGAGGCTAGCGGAGAGAACACCGGGGAGCTGTTTTTT. Protein product: CASSEASGENTGELFF.

V is TRBV4-3 and J is TRBJ2-1, with 8 bases identical to TRBD2. Trimming took 4 bases from V and 2 from J; bases not matched to a gene: 7. The CDR3 spans 16 residues. Germline CDR1 is LGHNA and CDR2 is YSLEER. The CDR3 DNA sequence: TGCGCCAGCAGCCCCACTAGCGGAGGGCCCTACAATGAGCAGTTCTTC. Protein: CASSPTSGGPYNEQFF.

As DNA, the CDR3 is TGTGCCAGCAGCTTTGCCTTCTCTAGCACCGGGGAGCTGTTTTTT. This sequence encodes CASSFAFSSTGELFF. The rearrangement joins TRBV11-2 to TRBJ2-2, with D unresolved. V was cut by 3 bases and J by 4 bases, with 12 bases left in between. Germline CDR1 is SGHAT and CDR2 is FQNNGV. This CDR3 has 15 amino acids.

V usage is TRBV6-5 and J usage is TRBJ1-5; TRBD1 matches at 11 bases. V shed 10 bases, J shed 2 bases, and the junction held 22 bases outside the gene matches. This CDR3 has 20 amino acids. From germline, CDR1 is MNHEY and CDR2 SVGAGI. CDR3 coding DNA: TGTGCCAACAGCCGAGGCGCCGGGGACAGGGGGTCTTGGCGCAATCAGCCCCAGCATTTT. Protein product: CANSRGAGDRGSWRNQPQHF.

CDR3 region: CASSLLREVGEAFF. The CDR3 coding sequence is TGTGCCAGCAGTTTATTAAGGGAGGTCGGTGAAGCTTTCTTT. The rearrangement joins TRBV12-3 or TRBV12-4 to TRBJ1-1; D is uncertain. The CDR3 runs to 14 residues. Trimming removed 2 bases at V and 7 bases at J, with 14 bases between.

This clonotype has ten or more counts. The V call is TRBV5-1, the J call TRBJ1-5, with 8 bases aligning to TRBD1. Germline CDR1 SGHRS, CDR2 YFSETQ. Trimming removed 0 bases from V and 6 bases from J; junction bases left unmatched: 2. The CDR3 is made up of 14 amino acids. The CDR3 spells CASSLGQGSQPQHF. In DNA form, the CDR3 reads TGCGCCAGCAGCTTGGGACAGGGGAGTCAGCCCCAGCATTTT.

The chain joins TRBV11-3 to TRBJ2-5; 8 positions match TRBD2. After removal of 4 bases from V and 1 base from J, the junction contained 8 bases not matched to a gene. The CDR3 has 16 residues. Germline CDR1 is SGHNT and CDR2 is YENEEA. The CDR3 protein is CASSSGAAGGQETQYF. Written as DNA, the CDR3 is TGTGCCAGCAGCTCCGGTGCGGCGGGAGGCCAAGAGACCCAGTACTTC.

The chain couples TRBV30 to TRBJ1-5; the D gene is possibly TRBD1 (6 bases). Germline CDR1 is GTSNPN and CDR2 is SVGIG (reference sequence). V gave up 1 base and J gave up 3 bases, with 7 bases separating them. This CDR3 is 13 amino acids long. DNA for the CDR3: TGTGCCTGGAGTGCAGGGGACAATCAGCCCCAGCATTTT. This sequence encodes CAWSAGDNQPQHF.

This clonotype has more than one count but fewer than ten. V and J are TRBV6-5 and TRBJ1-1; 9 nucleotides agree with TRBD1. The germline V gene encodes CDR1 MNHEY and CDR2 SVGAGI. The CDR3 spans 14 residues. Trimming took 2 bases from V and 4 from J; bases not matched to a gene: 2. CDR3 in amino acids: CASSYGQGTTEAFF. The DNA for the CDR3 is TGTGCCAGCAGTTACGGACAGGGGACCACTGAAGCTTTCTTT.